Given below is one TCR beta chain in context. Its specific antigen is unknown. Base qualities are not recorded, but no much larger clone differs from it by a single base. The collaborating institutions used their own protocols to collect whole blood in K2EDTA tubes. For TCRbeta analysis, collaborators shipped samples as frozen whole blood, isolated PBMCs, or DNA extracted from either of those sample types. The immunoSEQ Assay, a bias-controlled multiplex PCR, was used to amplify TCRbeta CDR3 regions from genomic DNA. On the study's bioinformatics: Nucleated cell counts per sample were estimated from amplification of reference gene primers within the assay. To quantify the absolute abundance of each unique TCRbeta CDR3 rearrangement, sequence reads were collapsed and filtered. For each sample, productive Simpson clonality was calculated as the square root of Simpson's diversity index over productive rearrangements. TCRdb took this table from immuneACCESS and kept in-frame rearrangements with V and J called. Such tables lack part of the clones; where checked against another copy, unresolved V genes explain under half of the gap, and the rest is unexplained. D and trimming were read from the DNA, whereas the V and J calls and clone size are those reported in that table. The sample table records approximately 70,000 clones; roughly 78% of these occur just once. The ten top clones hold around 27% of the sample.

The germline V gene encodes CDR1 LNHDA and CDR2 SQIVND (reference sequence). Reading from cysteine to phenylalanine, the CDR3 counts 15 amino acids. CDR3 DNA only is kept here, 45 bases in frame from base 1. V has 6 bases trimmed and J has 4 bases trimmed; junction bases matching no gene number 3. This entry is derived from a study of blood T cell repertoires in COVID-19 (TCRdb year 2020). For context, the study as a whole: Samples from collaborators originated in the United States, Italy and Spain and spanned both the acute and convalescent phases of COVID-19. The material from the prospective study consisted of cDNA or gDNA derived from T cells, B-cell-depleted T cells, or PBMCs. Subjects who had been exposed to COVID-19, were actively infected with it, or had recovered from it provided the deeply sampled blood TCRbeta repertoires that made up the dataset. A freely available public database, intended as a resource for researchers studying the immune response to SARS-CoV-2, is where the repertoires were released. The samples were drawn from the first 160 participants of the ongoing ImmuneRACE study and from under 1,500 subjects provided by 6 global collaborators. A de-identified subject ID, COVID-19 status, age in years and sex were almost always included in the sample metadata. Where available, HLA class I and class II types were taken from metadata supplied by the sample provider and were not determined by assay-based typing. Results the study describes overall, beyond this receptor: The quantity of clinical and demographic metadata differed by source and by participant and was supplied without curation.

The sequence was collected from a man between 60 and 70 years old with active or convalescent COVID-19. The rearrangement combines TRBV19 with TRBJ2-1, with 13 bases in between that match TRBD2. Sequencing was done on a sample of peripheral blood. The nucleotide sequence is TGTGCCAGTAGCCCGACTAGCGGGGGGTACAATGAGCAGTTCTTC. This codes for CASSPTSGGYNEQFF.